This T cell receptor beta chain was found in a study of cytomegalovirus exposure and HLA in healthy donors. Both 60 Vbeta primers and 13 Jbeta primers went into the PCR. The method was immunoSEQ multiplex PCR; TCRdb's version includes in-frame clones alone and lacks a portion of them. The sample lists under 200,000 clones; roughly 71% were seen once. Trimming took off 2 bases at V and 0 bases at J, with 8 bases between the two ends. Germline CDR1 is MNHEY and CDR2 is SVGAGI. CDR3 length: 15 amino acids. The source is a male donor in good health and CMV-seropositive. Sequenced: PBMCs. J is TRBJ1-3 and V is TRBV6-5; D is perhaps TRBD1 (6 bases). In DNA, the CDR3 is TGTGCCAGCAGTTACGGACAGTCCTCTGGAAACACCATATATTTT. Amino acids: CASSYGQSSGNTIYF.